The 15 T cell receptor beta chains in this list originate from one sample, sequenced in a study of blood T cell repertoires in COVID-19 (dated by TCRdb to the early 2020s). Receptors were amplified or captured by the immunoSEQ multiplex PCR assay. TCRdb stores this immuneACCESS table with in-frame sequences only. Part of the clones is absent; in the studies checked, under half of the shortfall reflects unresolved V genes, and no reason is known for the rest. The sample profile shows 40,000 to 50,000 clones; 88% of them were found once. Together, the top ten hold over 7.5% of the sample. The sequencing input was peripheral blood. The source is a man aged 50 to 60 with active COVID-19.

The J gene is TRBJ2-7, the V gene TRBV4-1, with 7 bases lining up with TRBD1. The CDR3 extends over 16 amino acids. The germline V gene has CDR1 MGHRA and CDR2 YSYEKL. Unmatched junction bases numbered 9, after V lost 4 bases and J lost 0 bases. The CDR3 DNA reads TGCGCCAGCAGCCTCCTTCCCAGGGGGAGCTCCTACGAGCAGTACTTC. Its protein product is CASSLLPRGSSYEQYF.

This clone was seen only a few times. The chain is built from TRBV6-5 and TRBJ1-2; no clear D gene. Germline-derived CDR1 and CDR2 are MNHEY and SVGAGI. This CDR3 is 15 amino acids long. The V end was cut by 0 bases, the J end by 0 bases, with 8 bases between. Written as DNA, the CDR3 is TGTGCCAGCAGTTACTCAAGGAGGGCTAACTATGGCTACACCTTC. It is translated as CASSYSRRANYGYTF.

The CDR3 spells CASSPTGARTEAFF. CDR3 DNA: TGTGCCAGCAGCCCGACAGGGGCTAGAACTGAAGCTTTCTTT. The chain combines TRBV7-2 with TRBJ1-1, with 8 bases fitting TRBD1. CDR3 size: 14 residues. V was pared by 5 bases and J by 5 bases, with 7 bases of the junction left unmatched. CDR1 is SGHTA and CDR2 is FQGNSA in the germline V gene.

This chain joins TRBV2 and TRBJ1-4; 7 nucleotides align to TRBD1. The V segment lost 6 bases and the J segment 2 bases; nucleotides outside the gene matches: 6. Germline CDR1 reads SNHLY; CDR2 reads FYNNEI. The CDR3 loop spans 15 amino acids. The CDR3: CASSLDRATNEKLFF. The CDR3 coding sequence is TGTGCCAGCAGCCTTGACAGGGCCACTAATGAAAAACTGTTTTTT.

The chain uses TRBV4-1 and TRBJ1-2, with D possibly TRBD1 on 6 matching bases. Between the trimmed V and J ends, which lost 1 base and 5 bases, there was a span of 17 bases. Germline V gives CDR1 MGHRA, CDR2 YSYEKL. CDR3 size: 16 residues. The DNA of the CDR3 is TGCGCCAGCAGCCAAGGGCTATTAGGACAGCCTTATGGCTACACCTTC. Translated: CASSQGLLGQPYGYTF.

The chain combines TRBV6-2 or TRBV6-3 with TRBJ1-2, with D possibly matching TRBD1 (6 bases). Trimming shortened V by 5 bases and J by 5 bases, and 9 bases separated the two germline ends. Germline V gene data show CDR1 as MNHEY and CDR2 as SVGEGT. The CDR3 runs 12 residues. The chain's CDR3 is CASSAQGYGYTF. In DNA form, the CDR3 reads TGTGCCAGCAGTGCCCAGGGGTATGGCTACACCTTC.

This chain links TRBV5-1 with TRBJ1-3, with TRBD1 as a possible D gene (5 bases). The CDR3 covers 18 residues. Per germline, CDR1 SGHRS and CDR2 YFSETQ. V was shortened by 0 bases and J by 0 bases, with 16 bases between the two germline ends. This chain's CDR3 is CASSLGGTDYVSGNTIYF. The CDR3 DNA follows: TGCGCCAGCAGCTTGGGCGGGACGGATTACGTCTCTGGAAACACCATATATTTT. The complete variable domain, with remaining parts taken from reference TRBV5-1 and TRBJ1-3, reads KAGVTQTPRYLIKTRGQQVTLSCSPISGHRSVSWYQQTPGQGLQFLFEYFSETQRNKGNFPGRFSGRQFSNSRSEMNVSTLELGDSALYLCASSLGGTDYVSGNTIYFGEGSWLTVV.

The V gene is TRBV19, the J gene TRBJ2-1, with TRBD2 matching over 15 bases. The V segment lost 5 bases and the J segment 8 bases; nucleotides outside the gene matches: 10. The CDR3 has 17 amino acids. Germline CDR1 reads LNHDA; CDR2 reads SQIVND (reference sequence). CDR3: CASSPLDGLAGGYEQFF. The CDR3 DNA reads as TGTGCCAGTAGTCCCCTCGACGGACTAGCGGGGGGGTATGAGCAGTTCTTC.

This sequence joins TRBV6-5 and TRBJ1-5; D is perhaps TRBD1 (6 bases). Germline V gene lookup returns CDR1 MNHEY and CDR2 SVGAGI. This CDR3 has 14 residues. Trimming took off 2 bases at V and 6 bases at J, with 11 bases between the two ends. CDR3 DNA sequence: TGTGCCAGCAGTTACAGACAGGCGGGTCAGCCCCAGCATTTT. Translating gives CASSYRQAGQPQHF.

This sequence joins TRBV30 and TRBJ1-5; 7 positions agree with TRBD1. Germline lookup yields CDR1 GTSNPN and CDR2 SVGIG (reference sequence). The CDR3 length is 13 residues. J lost 4 bases, V lost 0 bases, and 0 bases had no gene match. In nucleotides, the CDR3 is TGTGCCTGGAGTGTACAGGGGAATCAGCCCCAGCATTTT. Translated: CAWSVQGNQPQHF. The whole variable domain, remainder taken from reference TRBV30 and TRBJ1-5, is SQTIHQWPATLVQPVGSPLSLECTVEGTSNPNLYWYRQAAGRGLQLLFYSVGIGQISSEVPQNLSASRPQDRQFILSSKKLLLSDSGFYLCAWSVQGNQPQHFGDGTRLSIL.

DNA of the CDR3: TGTGCCACCAGCACGCCCGCGGGAGGGGCTGAAGCTTTCTTT. Encoded protein: CATSTPAGGAEAFF. The chain couples TRBV15 to TRBJ1-1, with D possibly TRBD1 on 5 matching bases. The CDR3 totals 14 residues. V was trimmed by 4 bases and J by 6 bases, leaving 15 bases between them. Germline V gives CDR1 LNHNV, CDR2 YYDKDF (reference sequence).

This chain uses TRBV5-1 with TRBJ1-1; TRBD1 might be the D (6 bases). The germline gives CDR1 SGHRS, CDR2 YFSETQ. The CDR3 length is 16 residues. V lost 0 bases and J lost 4, with 16 bases in between. CDR3: CASSLALGGVLTEAFF. In DNA, the CDR3 is TGCGCCAGCAGCTTGGCCTTAGGGGGGGTACTCACTGAAGCTTTCTTT.

The chain has TRBV19 and TRBJ1-1; the match to TRBD1 covers 9 bases. Germline V gene data show CDR1 as LNHDA and CDR2 as SQIVND (reference sequence). The length of the CDR3 is 13 residues. The V segment lost 5 bases and the J segment 5 bases; nucleotides outside the gene matches: 3. CDR3: CASSPDRGTEAFF. CDR3 coding DNA: TGTGCCAGTAGTCCGGACAGGGGAACTGAAGCTTTCTTT.

V is TRBV29-1 and J is TRBJ2-1; 10 positions agree with TRBD2. The CDR3 sequence is 14 residues long. The trim removed 4 bases at V and 9 bases at J, leaving 9 bases unmatched. The germline CDR1 and CDR2 sequences are SQVTM and ANQGSEA. CDR3 protein: CSVGVLAGVGEQFF. CDR3 coding DNA: TGCAGCGTTGGAGTCCTAGCGGGAGTCGGTGAGCAGTTCTTC.

This rearrangement joins TRBV5-1 to TRBJ2-7; perhaps TRBD1 as D (6 bases). CDR3 length equals 15 residues. Germline V gene data show CDR1 as SGHRS and CDR2 as YFSETQ. The V gene lost 0 bases and the J gene lost 0 bases, with 10 bases spanning the gap. Here the CDR3 reads CASSLAQGTSYEQYF. DNA of the CDR3: TGCGCCAGCAGCTTGGCGCAGGGGACCTCCTACGAGCAGTACTTC.